This T cell receptor beta chain is drawn from a study of shared clonotypes between healthy human individuals. Points from the study as a whole: Donors were few, which limited the genetic and exposure-history diversity represented. Sampling included only blood; tissue repertoires likely differ.

Trimming pared 8 bases from V and 4 bases from J, leaving 12 bases between. The V gene's germline CDR1 is MNHEY and CDR2 SMNVEV (reference sequence). The CDR3 extends over 12 amino acids. Deep was the level used in running the assay. Every subset had its genomic DNA shared out evenly among several immunoSEQ plates. TCRdb's copy holds only in-frame clones and misses some; the assay was immunoSEQ multiplex PCR. The repertoire holds hundreds of thousands of clones, roughly 96% seen once, with 0.11% in the top ten. Naive CD8 isolation took CD45RO-negative cells positively selected for CCR7 and excluded terminally differentiated effector memory CD45RA+ cells. A word on this clone: What it recognizes is unknown.

The receptor comes from a woman younger than 45 in good health. V and J are TRBV27 and TRBJ2-7; D is unclear. The source material was naive CD8+ T cells sorted from blood. CDR3 sequence: CASRNGVYEQYF. In DNA form, the CDR3 reads TGTGCCAGCCGTAATGGGGTATACGAGCAGTACTTC.